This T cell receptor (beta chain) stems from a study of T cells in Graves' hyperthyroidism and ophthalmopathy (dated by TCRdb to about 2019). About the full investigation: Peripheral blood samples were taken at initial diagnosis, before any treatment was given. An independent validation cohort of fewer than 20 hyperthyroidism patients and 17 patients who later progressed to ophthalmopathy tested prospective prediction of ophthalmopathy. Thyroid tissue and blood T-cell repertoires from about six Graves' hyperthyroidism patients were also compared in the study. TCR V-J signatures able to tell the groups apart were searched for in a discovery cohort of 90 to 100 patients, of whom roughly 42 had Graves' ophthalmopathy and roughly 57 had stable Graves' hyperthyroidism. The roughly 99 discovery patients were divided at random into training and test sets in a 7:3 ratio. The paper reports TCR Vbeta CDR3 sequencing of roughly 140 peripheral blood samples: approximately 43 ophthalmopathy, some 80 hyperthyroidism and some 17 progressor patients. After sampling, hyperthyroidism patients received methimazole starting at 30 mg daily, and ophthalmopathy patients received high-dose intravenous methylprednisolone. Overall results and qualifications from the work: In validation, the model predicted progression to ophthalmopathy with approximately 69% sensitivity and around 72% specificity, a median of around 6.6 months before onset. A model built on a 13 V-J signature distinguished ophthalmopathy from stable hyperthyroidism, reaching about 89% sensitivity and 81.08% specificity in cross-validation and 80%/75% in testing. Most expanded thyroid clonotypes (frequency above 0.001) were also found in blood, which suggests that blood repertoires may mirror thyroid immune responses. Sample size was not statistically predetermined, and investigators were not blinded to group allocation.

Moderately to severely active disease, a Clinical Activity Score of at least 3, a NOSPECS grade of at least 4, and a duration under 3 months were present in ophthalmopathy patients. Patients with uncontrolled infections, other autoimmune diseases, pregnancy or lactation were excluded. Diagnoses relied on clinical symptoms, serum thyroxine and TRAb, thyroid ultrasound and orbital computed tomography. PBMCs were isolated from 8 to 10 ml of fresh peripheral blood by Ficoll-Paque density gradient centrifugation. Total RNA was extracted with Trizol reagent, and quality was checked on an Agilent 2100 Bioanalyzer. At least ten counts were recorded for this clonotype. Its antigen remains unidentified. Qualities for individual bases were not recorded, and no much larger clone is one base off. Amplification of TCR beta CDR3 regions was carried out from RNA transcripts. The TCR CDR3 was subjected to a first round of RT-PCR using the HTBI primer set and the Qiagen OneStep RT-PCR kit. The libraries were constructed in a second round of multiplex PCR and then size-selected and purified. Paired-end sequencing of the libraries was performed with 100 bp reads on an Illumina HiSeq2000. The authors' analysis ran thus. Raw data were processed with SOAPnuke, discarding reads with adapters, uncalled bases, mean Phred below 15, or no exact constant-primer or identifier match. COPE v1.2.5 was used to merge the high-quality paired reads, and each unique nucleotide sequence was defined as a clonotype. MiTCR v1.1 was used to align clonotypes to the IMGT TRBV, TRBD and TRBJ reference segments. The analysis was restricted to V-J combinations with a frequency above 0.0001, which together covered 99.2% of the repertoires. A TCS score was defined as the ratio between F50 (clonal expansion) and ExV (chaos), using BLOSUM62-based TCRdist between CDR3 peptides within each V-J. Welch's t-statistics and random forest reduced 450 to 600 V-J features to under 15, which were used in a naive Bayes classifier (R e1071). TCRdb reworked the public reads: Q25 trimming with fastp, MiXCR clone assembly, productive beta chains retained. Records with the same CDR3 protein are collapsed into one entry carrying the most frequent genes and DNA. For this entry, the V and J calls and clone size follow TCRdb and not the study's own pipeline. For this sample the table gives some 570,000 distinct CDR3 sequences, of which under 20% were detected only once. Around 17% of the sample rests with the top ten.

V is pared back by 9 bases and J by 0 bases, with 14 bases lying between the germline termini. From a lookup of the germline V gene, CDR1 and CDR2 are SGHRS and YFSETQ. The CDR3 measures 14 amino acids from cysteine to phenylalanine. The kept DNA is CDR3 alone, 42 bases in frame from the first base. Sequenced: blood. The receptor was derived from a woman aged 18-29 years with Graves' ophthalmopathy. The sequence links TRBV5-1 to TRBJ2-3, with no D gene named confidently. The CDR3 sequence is CATSLGTSTDTQYF. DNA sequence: TGCGCCACGTCGCTCGGTACTAGCACAGATACGCAGTATTTT.